Below are 10 T cell receptor beta chains sequenced from a single sample in a study of cytomegalovirus exposure and HLA in healthy donors listed by TCRdb under 2017. Libraries came from the immunoSEQ multiplex PCR assay. A mixture of 60 forward primers for TCR Vbeta segments and 13 reverse primers for TCR Jbeta segments was used in the multiplex PCR. Not all clones reach the TCRdb copy of this immuneACCESS table, which keeps in-frame sequences only. Checked studies attribute under half of the gap to unresolved V genes and leave the rest unexplained. The sample contains 100,000 to 150,000 clones, less than 75% of them found a single time. The top ten constitute over 2% of the sample. Sequencing input: PBMCs. These receptors were collected from a woman in her forties in good health and CMV-seropositive.

CDR3 loop: CASRKQGNQPQHF. CDR3 in DNA: TGTGCCAGCAGGAAACAGGGGAATCAGCCCCAGCATTTT. The chain employs TRBV28 and TRBJ1-5; 7 bases fit TRBD1. Trimming took 6 bases from V and 4 from J; bases not matched to a gene: 3. In germline, CDR1 is MDHEN, CDR2 SYDVKM. The CDR3 covers 13 residues.

Of note for this clone: The sample holds other DNA sequences that translate to the same CDR3. The chain has TRBV5-4 and TRBJ1-3, with TRBD1 as a possible D gene (5 bases). V was shortened by 2 bases and J by 1 base, with 7 bases between the two germline ends. The CDR3 is 14 amino acids. CDR1 is SGHNT, CDR2 YYREEE, per germline (reference sequence). CDR3: CASSLSGSGNTIYF. Here the CDR3 DNA reads TGTGCCAGCAGCTTATCAGGGTCTGGAAACACCATATATTTT. The complete variable domain, with remaining parts taken from reference TRBV5-4 and TRBJ1-3, reads ETGVTQSPTHLIKTRGQQVTLRCSSQSGHNTVSWYQQALGQGPQFIFQYYREEENGRGNFPPRFSGLQFPNYSSELNVNALELDDSALYLCASSLSGSGNTIYFGEGSWLTVV.

The chain couples TRBV14 to TRBJ2-1; 7 nucleotides line up with TRBD2. This CDR3 comprises 17 residues. Germline assignment: CDR1 SGHDN and CDR2 FVKESK. V trimming: 1 base; J trimming: 3 bases; junction bases outside the gene matches: 9. CDR3 amino acids: CASSQVGRGINYNEQFF. DNA for the CDR3: TGTGCCAGCAGCCAAGTGGGGCGGGGGATAAACTACAATGAGCAGTTCTTC.

The V and J genes are TRBV2 and TRBJ2-2, with TRBD1 identical over 7 bases. Trimming cost V 5 bases and J 4 bases; bases outside gene matches: 7. Germline V gives CDR1 SNHLY, CDR2 FYNNEI. CDR3 size: 15 residues. The CDR3 spells CASSRRGLTTGELFF. The DNA of the CDR3 is TGTGCCAGCAGTCGCAGGGGGTTGACCACCGGGGAGCTGTTTTTT.

The V and J genes are TRBV7-2 and TRBJ1-1; tentatively, D is TRBD1 (5 bases). Germline CDR1 reads SGHTA; CDR2 reads FQGNSA. V was cut by 5 bases and J by 11 bases, with 12 bases left in between. The CDR3 contains 11 residues. CDR3 sequence reads: CASSQGGGAFF. As DNA, the CDR3 is TGTGCCAGCAGCCAGGGTGGTGGGGCTTTCTTT.

This clone was seen a handful of times. The rearrangement links TRBV6-1 to TRBJ2-4; 7 positions agree with TRBD1. The germline V gene has CDR1 MNHNS and CDR2 SASEGT. The CDR3 is 14 amino acids. J lost 5 bases, V lost 4 bases, and 5 bases had no gene match. The CDR3, as DNA: TGTGCCAGCAGTGGGACAGGCTCCCAAAACATTCAGTACTTC. It is translated as CASSGTGSQNIQYF.

The gene calls are TRBV7-2 and TRBJ2-7, with a possible D match to TRBD2 (5 bases). Germline lookup yields CDR1 SGHTA and CDR2 FQGNSA. With 3 bases removed from V and 0 bases from J, the gap between germline ends came to 9 bases. CDR3 length: 14 amino acids. The CDR3 here is CASSFERTSYEQYF. The CDR3 DNA reads as TGTGCCAGCAGCTTTGAGCGGACCTCCTACGAGCAGTACTTC.

This sequence joins TRBV28 and TRBJ1-5; 12 nucleotides line up with TRBD1. Looked up from germline, CDR1 is MDHEN and CDR2 is SYDVKM. With 5 bases clipped from V and 7 bases from J, the junction kept 12 bases outside the gene matches. The CDR3 extends over 17 amino acids. Here the CDR3 reads CASSGRDRGLFGQPQHF. The CDR3 nucleotides are TGTGCCAGCAGTGGTCGGGACAGGGGGCTCTTCGGCCAGCCCCAGCATTTT.

This clone was counted only a few times. The gene calls are TRBV29-1 and TRBJ2-3; 9 bases agree with TRBD2. Germline V gene data show CDR1 as SQVTM and CDR2 as ANQGSEA. The V gene end was trimmed by 3 bases and the J gene end by 4 bases; junction bases not matched to a gene: 8. The CDR3 consists of 15 residues. The CDR3 is CSVDGGGRAPDTQYF. Written as DNA, the CDR3 is TGCAGCGTTGACGGAGGCGGGAGGGCCCCAGATACGCAGTATTTT.

The DNA of the CDR3 is TGTGCCAGTGCCCGGGGATATATGAACACTGAAGCTTTCTTT. Protein product: CASARGYMNTEAFF. The V call is TRBV19, the J call TRBJ1-1; D remains unclear. V was shortened by 8 bases and J by 0 bases, with 13 bases between the two germline ends. CDR1 and CDR2 from the germline V gene are LNHDA and SQIVND (reference sequence). The CDR3 totals 14 residues.